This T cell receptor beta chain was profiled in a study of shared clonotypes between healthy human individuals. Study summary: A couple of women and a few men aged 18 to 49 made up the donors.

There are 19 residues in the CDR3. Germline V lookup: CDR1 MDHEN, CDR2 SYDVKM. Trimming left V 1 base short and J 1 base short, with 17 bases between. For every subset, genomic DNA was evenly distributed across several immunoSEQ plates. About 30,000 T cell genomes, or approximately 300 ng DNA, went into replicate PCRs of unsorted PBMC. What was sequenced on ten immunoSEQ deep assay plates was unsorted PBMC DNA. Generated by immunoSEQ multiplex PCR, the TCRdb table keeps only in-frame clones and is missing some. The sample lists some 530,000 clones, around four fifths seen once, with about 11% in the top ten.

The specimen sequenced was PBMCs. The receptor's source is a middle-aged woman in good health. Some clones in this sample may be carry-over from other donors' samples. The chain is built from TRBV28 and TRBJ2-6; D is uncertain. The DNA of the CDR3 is TGTGCCAGCAGTTTATCCCACAGAAGGCAGTTTTCTGGGGCCAACGTCCTGACTTTC. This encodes CASSLSHRRQFSGANVLTF.